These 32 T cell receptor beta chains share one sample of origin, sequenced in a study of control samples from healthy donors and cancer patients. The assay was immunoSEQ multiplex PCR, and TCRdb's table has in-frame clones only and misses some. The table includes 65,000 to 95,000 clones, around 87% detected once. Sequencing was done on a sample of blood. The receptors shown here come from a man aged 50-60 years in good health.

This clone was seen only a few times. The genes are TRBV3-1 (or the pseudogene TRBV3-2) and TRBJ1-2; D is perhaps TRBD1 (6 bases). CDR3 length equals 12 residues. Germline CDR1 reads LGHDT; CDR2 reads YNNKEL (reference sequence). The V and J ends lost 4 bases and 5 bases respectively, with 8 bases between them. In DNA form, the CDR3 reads TGTGCCAGCAGCCCCAGGGGTTATGGCTACACCTTC. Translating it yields CASSPRGYGYTF.

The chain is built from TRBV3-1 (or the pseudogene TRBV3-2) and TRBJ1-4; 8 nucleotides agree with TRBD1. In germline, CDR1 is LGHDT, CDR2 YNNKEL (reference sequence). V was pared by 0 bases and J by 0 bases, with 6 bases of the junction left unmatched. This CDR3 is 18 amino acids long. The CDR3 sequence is CASSQDLDRGSTNEKLFF. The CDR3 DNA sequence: TGTGCCAGCAGCCAAGATCTTGACAGGGGTTCAACTAATGAAAAACTGTTTTTT.

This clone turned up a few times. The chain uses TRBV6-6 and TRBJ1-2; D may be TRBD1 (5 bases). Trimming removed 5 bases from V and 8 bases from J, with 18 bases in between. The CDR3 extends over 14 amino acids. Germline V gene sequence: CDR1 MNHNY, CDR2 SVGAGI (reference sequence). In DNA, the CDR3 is TGTGCCAGCAGTGGGGGTCAAAATCAAGGAGGCTACACCTTC. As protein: CASSGGQNQGGYTF.

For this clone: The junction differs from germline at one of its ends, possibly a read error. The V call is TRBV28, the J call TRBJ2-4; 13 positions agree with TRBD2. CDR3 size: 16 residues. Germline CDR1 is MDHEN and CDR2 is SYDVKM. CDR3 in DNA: TGTGCCAGCAGTCCATTTCACGGGACTAGCGGGATCCAGTGTCACTTC. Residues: CASSPFHGTSGIQCHF.

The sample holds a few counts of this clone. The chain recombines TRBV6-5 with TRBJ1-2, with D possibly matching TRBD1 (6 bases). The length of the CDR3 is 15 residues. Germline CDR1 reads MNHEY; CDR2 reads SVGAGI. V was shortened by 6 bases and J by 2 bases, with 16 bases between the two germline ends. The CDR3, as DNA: TGTGCCAGCAGGACATTACAGGGAAACAACTATGGCTACACCTTC. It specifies CASRTLQGNNYGYTF.

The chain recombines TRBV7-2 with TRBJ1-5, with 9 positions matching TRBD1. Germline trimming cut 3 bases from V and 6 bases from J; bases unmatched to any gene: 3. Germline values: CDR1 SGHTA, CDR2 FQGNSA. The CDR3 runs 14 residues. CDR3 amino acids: CASSLTGGGQPQHF. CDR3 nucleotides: TGTGCCAGCAGCTTGACAGGGGGAGGTCAGCCCCAGCATTTT.

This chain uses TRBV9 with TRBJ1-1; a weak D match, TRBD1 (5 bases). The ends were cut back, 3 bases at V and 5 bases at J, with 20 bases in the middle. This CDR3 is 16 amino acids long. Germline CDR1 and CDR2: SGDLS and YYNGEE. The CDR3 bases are TGTGCCAGCAGCGCAGCCGGGACCACCGGGAAGACTGAAGCTTTCTTT. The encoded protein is CASSAAGTTGKTEAFF.

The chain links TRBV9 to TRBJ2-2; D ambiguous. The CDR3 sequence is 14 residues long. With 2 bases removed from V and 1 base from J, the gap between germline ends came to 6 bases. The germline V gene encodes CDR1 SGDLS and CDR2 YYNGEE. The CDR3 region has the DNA TGTGCCAGCAGCGTCGGTTGGAACACCGGGGAGCTGTTTTTT. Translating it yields CASSVGWNTGELFF. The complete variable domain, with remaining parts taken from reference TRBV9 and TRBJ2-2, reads DSGVTQTPKHLITATGQRVTLRCSPRSGDLSVYWYQQSLDQGLQFLIQYYNGEERAKGNILERFSAQQFPDLHSELNLSSLELGDSALYFCASSVGWNTGELFFGEGSRLTVL.

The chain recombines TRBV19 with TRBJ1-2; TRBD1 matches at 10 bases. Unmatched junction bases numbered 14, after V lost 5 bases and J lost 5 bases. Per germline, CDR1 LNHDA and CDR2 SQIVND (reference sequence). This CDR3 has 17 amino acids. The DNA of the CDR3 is TGTGCCAGTAGTCGTCGGACCGGGACAGGGGAACCGTATGGCTACACCTTC. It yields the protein CASSRRTGTGEPYGYTF.

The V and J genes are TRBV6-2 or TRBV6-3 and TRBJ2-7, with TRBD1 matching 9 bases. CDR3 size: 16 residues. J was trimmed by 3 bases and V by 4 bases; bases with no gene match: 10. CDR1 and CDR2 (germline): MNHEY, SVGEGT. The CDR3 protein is CASSSRTGEDSYEQYF. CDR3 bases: TGTGCCAGCAGTTCTCGGACAGGGGAAGATAGCTACGAGCAGTACTTC.

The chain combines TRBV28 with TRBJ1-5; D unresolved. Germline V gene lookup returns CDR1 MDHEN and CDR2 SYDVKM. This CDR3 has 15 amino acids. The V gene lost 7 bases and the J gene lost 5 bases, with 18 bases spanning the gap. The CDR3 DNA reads TGTGCCAGCACCCCGGTCTCCGGGAGCTATCAGCCCCAGCATTTT. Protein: CASTPVSGSYQPQHF.

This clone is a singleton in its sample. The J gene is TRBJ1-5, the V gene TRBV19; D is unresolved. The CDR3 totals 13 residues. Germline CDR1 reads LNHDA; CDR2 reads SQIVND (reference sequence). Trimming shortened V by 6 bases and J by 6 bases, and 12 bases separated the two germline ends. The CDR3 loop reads CASRDVRSQPQHF. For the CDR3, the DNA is TGTGCCAGTAGAGACGTGAGGAGTCAGCCCCAGCATTTT.

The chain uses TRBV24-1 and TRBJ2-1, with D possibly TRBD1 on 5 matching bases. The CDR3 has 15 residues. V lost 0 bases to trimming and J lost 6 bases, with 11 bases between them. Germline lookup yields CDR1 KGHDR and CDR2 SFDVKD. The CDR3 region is CATSDLGQGGNEQFF. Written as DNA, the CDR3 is TGTGCCACCAGTGATTTGGGGCAGGGTGGCAATGAGCAGTTCTTC.

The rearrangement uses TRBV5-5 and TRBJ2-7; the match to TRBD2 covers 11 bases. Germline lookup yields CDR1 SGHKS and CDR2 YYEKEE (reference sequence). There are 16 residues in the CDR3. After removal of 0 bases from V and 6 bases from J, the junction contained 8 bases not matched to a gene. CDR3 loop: CASSLAQTSGISEQYF. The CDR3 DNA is TGTGCCAGCAGCTTGGCGCAGACTAGCGGGATTTCCGAGCAGTACTTC.

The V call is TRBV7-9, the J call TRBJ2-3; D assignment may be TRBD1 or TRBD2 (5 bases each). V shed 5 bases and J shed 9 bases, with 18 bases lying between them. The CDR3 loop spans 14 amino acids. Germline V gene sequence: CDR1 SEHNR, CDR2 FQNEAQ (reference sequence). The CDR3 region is CASSPISGEGTQYF. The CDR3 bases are TGTGCCAGCAGCCCAATCAGCGGAGAGGGGACGCAGTATTTT.

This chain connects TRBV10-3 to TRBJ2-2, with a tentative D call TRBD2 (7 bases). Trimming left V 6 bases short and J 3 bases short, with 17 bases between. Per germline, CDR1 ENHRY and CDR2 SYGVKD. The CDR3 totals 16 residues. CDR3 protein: CAIRPLGGGDTGELFF. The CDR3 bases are TGTGCCATCAGACCCCTGGGAGGGGGAGACACCGGGGAGCTGTTTTTT.

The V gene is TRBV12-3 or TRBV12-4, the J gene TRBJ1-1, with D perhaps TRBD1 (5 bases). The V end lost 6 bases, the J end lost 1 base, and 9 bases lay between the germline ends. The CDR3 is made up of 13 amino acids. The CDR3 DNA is TGTGCCAGCAGCACGGGGGAGAACACTGAAGCTTTCTTT. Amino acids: CASSTGENTEAFF.

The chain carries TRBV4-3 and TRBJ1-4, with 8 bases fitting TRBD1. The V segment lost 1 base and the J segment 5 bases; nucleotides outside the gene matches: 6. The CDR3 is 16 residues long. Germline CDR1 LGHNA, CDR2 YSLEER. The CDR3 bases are TGCGCCAGCAGCCAAGCAGCAGGGGGCGGGAATGAAAAACTGTTTTTT. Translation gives CASSQAAGGGNEKLFF.

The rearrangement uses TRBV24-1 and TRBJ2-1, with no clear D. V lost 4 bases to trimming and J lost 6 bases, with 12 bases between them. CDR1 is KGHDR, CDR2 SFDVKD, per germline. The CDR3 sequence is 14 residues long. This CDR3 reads CATSDRSKGNEQFF. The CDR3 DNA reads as TGTGCCACCAGTGACAGATCGAAGGGCAATGAGCAGTTCTTC.

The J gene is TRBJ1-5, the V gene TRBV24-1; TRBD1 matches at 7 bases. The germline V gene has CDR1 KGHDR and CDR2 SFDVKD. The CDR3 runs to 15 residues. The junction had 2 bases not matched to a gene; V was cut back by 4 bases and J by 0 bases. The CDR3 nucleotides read TGTGCCACCAGTGACACAGGGGATAGCAATCAGCCCCAGCATTTT. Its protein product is CATSDTGDSNQPQHF.

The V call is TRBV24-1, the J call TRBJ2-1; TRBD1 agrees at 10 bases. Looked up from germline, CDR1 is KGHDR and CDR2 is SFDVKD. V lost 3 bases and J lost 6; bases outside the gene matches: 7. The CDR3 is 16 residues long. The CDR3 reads CATSDPRQGAGNEQFF. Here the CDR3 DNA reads TGTGCCACCAGTGATCCGAGACAGGGGGCGGGCAATGAGCAGTTCTTC.

CDR3 protein: CASSETSGRSTGELFF. The CDR3 coding sequence is TGTGCCAGCAGTGAAACTAGCGGGAGGAGCACCGGGGAGCTGTTTTTT. The chain recombines TRBV2 with TRBJ2-2; 12 nucleotides match TRBD2. The CDR3 covers 16 residues. Germline loops: CDR1 SNHLY, CDR2 FYNNEI. V trimming: 2 bases; J trimming: 4 bases; junction bases outside the gene matches: 2.

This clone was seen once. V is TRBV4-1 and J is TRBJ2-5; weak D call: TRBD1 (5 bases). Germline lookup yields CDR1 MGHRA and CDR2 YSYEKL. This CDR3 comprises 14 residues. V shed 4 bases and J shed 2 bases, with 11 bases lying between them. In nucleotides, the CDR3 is TGCGCCAGCAGCCGGGCAGGGATACAAGAGACCCAGTACTTC. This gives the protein CASSRAGIQETQYF.

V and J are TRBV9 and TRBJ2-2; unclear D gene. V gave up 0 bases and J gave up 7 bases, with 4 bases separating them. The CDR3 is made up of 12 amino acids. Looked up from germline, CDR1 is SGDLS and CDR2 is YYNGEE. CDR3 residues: CASSVADGELFF. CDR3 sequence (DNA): TGTGCCAGCAGCGTAGCTGACGGGGAGCTGTTTTTT.

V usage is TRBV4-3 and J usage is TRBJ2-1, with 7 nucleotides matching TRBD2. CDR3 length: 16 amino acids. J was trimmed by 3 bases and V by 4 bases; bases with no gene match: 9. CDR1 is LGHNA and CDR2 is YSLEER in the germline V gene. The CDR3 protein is CASSPILGGDYNEQFF. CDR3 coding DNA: TGCGCCAGCAGCCCTATACTTGGGGGGGACTACAATGAGCAGTTCTTC.

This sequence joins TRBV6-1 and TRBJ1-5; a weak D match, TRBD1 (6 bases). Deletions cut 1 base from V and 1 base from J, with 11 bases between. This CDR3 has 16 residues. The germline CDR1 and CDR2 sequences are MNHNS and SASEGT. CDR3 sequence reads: CASSEVGGNSNQPQHF. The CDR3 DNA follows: TGTGCCAGCAGTGAAGTTGGGGGCAACAGCAATCAGCCCCAGCATTTT.

CDR3 DNA sequence: TGTGCCAGCAGCTTTGGGACTAGCGGCACAGATACGCAGTATTTT. Its protein product is CASSFGTSGTDTQYF. The chain uses TRBV7-3 and TRBJ2-3, with 10 bases lining up with TRBD2. Trimming at V came to 3 bases and at J to 1 base, leaving 1 base not matched to a gene. This CDR3 is built from 15 residues. The germline V gene has CDR1 SGHTA and CDR2 FQGTGA.

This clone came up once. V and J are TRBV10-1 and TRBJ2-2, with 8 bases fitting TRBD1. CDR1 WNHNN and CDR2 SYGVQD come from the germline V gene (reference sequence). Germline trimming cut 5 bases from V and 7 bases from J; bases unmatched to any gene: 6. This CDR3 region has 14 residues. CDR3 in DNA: TGCGCCAGCAGTAACCAACAGGGGGTCGGGGAGCTGTTTTTT. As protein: CASSNQQGVGELFF.

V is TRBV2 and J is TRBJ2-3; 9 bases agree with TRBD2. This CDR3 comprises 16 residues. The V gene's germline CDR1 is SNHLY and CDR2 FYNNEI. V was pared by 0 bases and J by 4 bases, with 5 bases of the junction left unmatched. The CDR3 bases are TGTGCCAGCAGTGAAGCAGGGCGGGAGGGCCCAGATACGCAGTATTTT. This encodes CASSEAGREGPDTQYF. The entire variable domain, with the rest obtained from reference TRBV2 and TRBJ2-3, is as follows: EPEVTQTPSHQVTQMGQEVILRCVPISNHLYFYWYRQILGQKVEFLVSFYNNEISEKSEIFDDQFSVERPDGSNFTLKIRSTKLEDSAMYFCASSEAGREGPDTQYFGPGTRLTVL.

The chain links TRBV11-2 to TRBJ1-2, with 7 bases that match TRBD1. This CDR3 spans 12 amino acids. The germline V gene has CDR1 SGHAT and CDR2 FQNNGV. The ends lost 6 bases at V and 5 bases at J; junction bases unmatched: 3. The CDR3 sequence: CASRGQPYGYTF. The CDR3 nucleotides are TGTGCCAGCAGGGGACAGCCTTATGGCTACACCTTC.

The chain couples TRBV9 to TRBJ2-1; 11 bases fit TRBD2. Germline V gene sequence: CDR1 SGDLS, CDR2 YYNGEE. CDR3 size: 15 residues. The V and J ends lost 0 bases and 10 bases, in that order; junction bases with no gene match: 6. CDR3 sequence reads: CASSVDLAGGQEQFF. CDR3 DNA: TGTGCCAGCAGCGTAGATTTAGCGGGAGGGCAGGAGCAGTTCTTC.

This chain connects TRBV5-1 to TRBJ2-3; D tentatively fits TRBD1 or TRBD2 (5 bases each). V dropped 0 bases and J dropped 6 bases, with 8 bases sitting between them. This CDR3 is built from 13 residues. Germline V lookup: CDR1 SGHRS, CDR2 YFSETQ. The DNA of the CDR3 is TGCGCCAGCAGCTTGGCGGGGCCGGATACGCAGTATTTT. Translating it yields CASSLAGPDTQYF.